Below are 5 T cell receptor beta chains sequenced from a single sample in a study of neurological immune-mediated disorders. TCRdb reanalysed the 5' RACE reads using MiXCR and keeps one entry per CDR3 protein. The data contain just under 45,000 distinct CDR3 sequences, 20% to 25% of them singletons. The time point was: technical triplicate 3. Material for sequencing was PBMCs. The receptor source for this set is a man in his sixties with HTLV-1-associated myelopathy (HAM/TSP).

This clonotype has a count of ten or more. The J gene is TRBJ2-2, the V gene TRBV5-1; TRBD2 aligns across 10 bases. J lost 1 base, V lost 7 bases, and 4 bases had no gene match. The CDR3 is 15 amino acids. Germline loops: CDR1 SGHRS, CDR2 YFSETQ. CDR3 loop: CASQWTSGNTGELFF. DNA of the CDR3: TGCGCCAGCCAATGGACTAGCGGGAACACCGGGGAGCTGTTTTTT.

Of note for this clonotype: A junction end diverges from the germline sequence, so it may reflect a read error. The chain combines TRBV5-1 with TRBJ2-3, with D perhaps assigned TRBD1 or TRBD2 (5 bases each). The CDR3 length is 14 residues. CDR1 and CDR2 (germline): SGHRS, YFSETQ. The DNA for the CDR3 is TGCGCCAGCAGCTTGGCAGGGACGGCAGATAAGCAGTATTTT. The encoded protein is CASSLAGTADKQYF.

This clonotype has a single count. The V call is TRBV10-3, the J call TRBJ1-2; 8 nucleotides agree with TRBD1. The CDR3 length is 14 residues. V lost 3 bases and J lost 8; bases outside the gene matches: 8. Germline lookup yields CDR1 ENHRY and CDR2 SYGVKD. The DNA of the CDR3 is TGTGCCATCAGTGAAGGGACAGGTCTCGACGGCTACACCTTC. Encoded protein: CAISEGTGLDGYTF.

The CDR3 loop reads CASSLNSGRVGEQFF. The DNA for the CDR3 is TGCGCCAGCAGCTTGAATAGCGGGAGGGTAGGTGAGCAGTTCTTC. The chain has TRBV5-1 and TRBJ2-1; 11 nucleotides match TRBD2. V lost 1 base and J lost 9; bases outside the gene matches: 6. CDR3 length: 15 amino acids. Germline CDR1 SGHRS, CDR2 YFSETQ.

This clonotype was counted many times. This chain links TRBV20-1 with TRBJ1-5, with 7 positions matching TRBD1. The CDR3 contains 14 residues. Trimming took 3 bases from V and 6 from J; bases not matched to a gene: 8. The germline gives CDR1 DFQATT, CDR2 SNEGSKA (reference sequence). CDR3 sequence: CSASGRGRRQPQHF. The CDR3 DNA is TGCAGTGCTAGTGGTAGGGGGCGGCGTCAGCCCCAGCATTTT.